This T cell receptor beta chain was documented in a study of blood T cell repertoires in COVID-19. Study details: COVID-19 samples, acute and convalescent, were from the United States, Italy and Spain. From T cells, B-cell-depleted T cells, or PBMCs came the material, which was cDNA or gDNA.

Per germline, CDR1 SEHNR and CDR2 FQNEAQ (reference sequence). V lost 2 bases, J lost 2 bases, and 7 bases stayed unmatched. This CDR3 spans 16 amino acids. As originally analysed: Reference gene primer amplification gave nucleated cell count estimates. TCRdb's copy holds only in-frame clones and misses some; the assay was immunoSEQ multiplex PCR. Clonal size and the V and J genes are those of that table, whereas D and trimming came from the DNA. This sample has about 300,000 clones, with around nine tenths found just once. The chain is built from TRBV7-9 and TRBJ2-5, with 8 bases aligning to TRBD1. The source is a man between 65 and 79 years old with acute or convalescent COVID-19. Input material: peripheral blood. The CDR3 protein is CASSLSRGPLQETQYF. Written as DNA, the CDR3 is TGTGCCAGCAGCTTAAGCAGGGGGCCATTACAAGAGACCCAGTACTTC.